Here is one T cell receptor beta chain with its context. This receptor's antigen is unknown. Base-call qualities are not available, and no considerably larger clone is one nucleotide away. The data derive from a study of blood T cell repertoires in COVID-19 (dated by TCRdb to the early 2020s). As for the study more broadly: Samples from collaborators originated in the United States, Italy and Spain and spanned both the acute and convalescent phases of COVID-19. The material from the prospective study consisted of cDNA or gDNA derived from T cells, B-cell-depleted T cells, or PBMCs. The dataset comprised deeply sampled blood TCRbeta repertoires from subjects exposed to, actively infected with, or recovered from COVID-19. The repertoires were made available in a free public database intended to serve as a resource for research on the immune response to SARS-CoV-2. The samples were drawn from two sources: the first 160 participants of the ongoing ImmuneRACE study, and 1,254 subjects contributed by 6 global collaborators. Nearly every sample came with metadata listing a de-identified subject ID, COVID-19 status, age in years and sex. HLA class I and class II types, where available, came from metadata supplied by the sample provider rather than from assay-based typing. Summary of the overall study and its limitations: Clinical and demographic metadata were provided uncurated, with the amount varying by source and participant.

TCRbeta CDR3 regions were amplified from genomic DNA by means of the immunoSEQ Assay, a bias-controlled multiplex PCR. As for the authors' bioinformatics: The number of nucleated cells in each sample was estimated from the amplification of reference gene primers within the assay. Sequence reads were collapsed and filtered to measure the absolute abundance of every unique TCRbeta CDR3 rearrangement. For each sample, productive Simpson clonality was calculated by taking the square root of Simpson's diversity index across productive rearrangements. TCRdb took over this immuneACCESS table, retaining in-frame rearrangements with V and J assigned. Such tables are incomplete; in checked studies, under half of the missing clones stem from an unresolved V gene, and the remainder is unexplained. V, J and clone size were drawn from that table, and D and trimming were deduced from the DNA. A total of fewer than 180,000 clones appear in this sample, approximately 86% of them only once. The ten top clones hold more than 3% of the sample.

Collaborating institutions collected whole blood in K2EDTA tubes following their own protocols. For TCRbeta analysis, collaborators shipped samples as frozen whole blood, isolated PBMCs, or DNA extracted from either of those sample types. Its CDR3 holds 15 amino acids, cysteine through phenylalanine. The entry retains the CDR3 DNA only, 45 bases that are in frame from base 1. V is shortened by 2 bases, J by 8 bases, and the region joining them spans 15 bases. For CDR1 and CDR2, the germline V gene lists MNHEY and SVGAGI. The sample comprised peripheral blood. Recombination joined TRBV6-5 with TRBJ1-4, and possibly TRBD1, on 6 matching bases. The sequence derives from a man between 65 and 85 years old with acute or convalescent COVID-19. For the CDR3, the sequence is CASSYGSGVREKLFF. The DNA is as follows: TGTGCCAGCAGTTACGGGTCAGGGGTTCGGGAAAAACTGTTTTTT.